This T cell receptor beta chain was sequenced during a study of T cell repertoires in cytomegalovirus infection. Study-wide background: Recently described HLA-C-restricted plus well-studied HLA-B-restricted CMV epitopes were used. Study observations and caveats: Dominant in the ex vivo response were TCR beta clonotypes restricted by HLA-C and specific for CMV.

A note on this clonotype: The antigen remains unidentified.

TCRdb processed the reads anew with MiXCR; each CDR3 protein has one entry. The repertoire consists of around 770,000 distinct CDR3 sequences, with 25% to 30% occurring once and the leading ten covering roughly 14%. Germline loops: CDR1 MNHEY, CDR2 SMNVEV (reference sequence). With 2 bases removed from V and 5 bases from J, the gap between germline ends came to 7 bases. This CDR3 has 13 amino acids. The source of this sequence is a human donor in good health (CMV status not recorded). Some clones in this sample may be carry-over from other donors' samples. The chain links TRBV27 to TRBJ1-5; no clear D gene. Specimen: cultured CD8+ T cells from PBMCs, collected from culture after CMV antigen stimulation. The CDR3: CASSLVSHQPQHF. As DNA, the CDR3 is TGTGCCAGCAGTTTAGTCAGCCATCAGCCCCAGCATTTT.